This T cell receptor beta chain was sequenced in a study of post-analysis software for immune sequencing data. Study-wide findings and caveats: Five or six TRBV segments, TRBV5-6, TRBV5-1 and TRBV20-1 among them, were found more frequent in patients than controls. When compared against controls, multiple sclerosis patients showed significantly lower normalized Chao1 diversity.

The V gene lost 1 base and the J gene lost 1 base, with 10 bases spanning the gap. Germline lookup yields CDR1 DFQATT and CDR2 SNEGSKA (reference sequence). This CDR3 spans 14 amino acids. Researchers reported that TCR beta cDNA libraries carried unique molecular identifiers. Using its own MiXCR run on the PCR reads, TCRdb lists one record per CDR3 protein. In the table there are 600,000 to 750,000 distinct CDR3 sequences, 55% to 60% of which are singletons. Notes on this clonotype: Antigen unknown.

The chain carries TRBV20-1 and TRBJ2-5; the D is unclear. This clonotype originated in a girl aged 2 to 9 with multiple sclerosis. Sample: blood. In DNA form, the CDR3 reads TGCAGTGCTAGAGCACCTCACACCCAAGAGACCCAGTACTTC. Amino acids: CSARAPHTQETQYF.